A single T cell receptor (beta chain) is shown here with its context. What it binds is not known. Produced via immunoSEQ multiplex PCR; TCRdb's table is partial and in-frame only. The sample holds tens of thousands of clones, around 90% seen once. This record comes from a study of PD-L1 blockade in urothelial cancer. Turning to the study itself: Of some 29 patients, twenty-five were males with bladder-origin urothelial cancer. Specimens of blood held a median count of 141,255 T cells.

The time point: pretreatment peripheral blood. Each patient gave between 1 and 8 samples, pretreatment and on-treatment. Regarding the study as a whole: In blood sampled pretreatment, TCR clonality below the median predicted better survival.

This receptor was taken from a woman aged 55-75 years with urothelial cancer. Here the sequenced sample was PBMCs, taken around atezolizumab (anti-PD-L1) treatment.

CDR3 sequence: CASSITGVPDTQYF. In DNA, the CDR3 is TGTGCCAGTAGTATTACAGGGGTTCCAGATACGCAGTATTTT. The chain recombines TRBV19 with TRBJ2-3; 7 nucleotides align to TRBD1. The CDR3 is made up of 14 amino acids. Germline V gene lookup returns CDR1 LNHDA and CDR2 SQIVND (reference sequence). The trim removed 3 bases at V and 4 bases at J, leaving 4 bases unmatched.